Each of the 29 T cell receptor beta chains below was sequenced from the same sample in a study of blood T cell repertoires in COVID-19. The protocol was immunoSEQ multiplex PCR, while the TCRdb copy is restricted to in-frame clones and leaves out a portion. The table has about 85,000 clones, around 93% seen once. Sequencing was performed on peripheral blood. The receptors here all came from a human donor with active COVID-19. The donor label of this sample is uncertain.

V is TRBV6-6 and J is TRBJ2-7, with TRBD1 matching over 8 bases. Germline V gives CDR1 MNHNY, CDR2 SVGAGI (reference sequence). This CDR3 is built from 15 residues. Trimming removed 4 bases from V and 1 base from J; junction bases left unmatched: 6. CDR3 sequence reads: CASSWARQGSYEQYF. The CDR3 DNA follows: TGTGCCAGCAGTTGGGCGAGACAGGGGTCCTACGAGCAGTACTTC.

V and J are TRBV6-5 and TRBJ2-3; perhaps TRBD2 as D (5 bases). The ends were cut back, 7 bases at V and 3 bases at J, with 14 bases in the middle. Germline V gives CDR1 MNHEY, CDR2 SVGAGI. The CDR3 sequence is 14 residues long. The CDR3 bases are TGTGCCAGCAAGAGGTTAGCGAGAACAGATACGCAGTATTTT. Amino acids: CASKRLARTDTQYF.

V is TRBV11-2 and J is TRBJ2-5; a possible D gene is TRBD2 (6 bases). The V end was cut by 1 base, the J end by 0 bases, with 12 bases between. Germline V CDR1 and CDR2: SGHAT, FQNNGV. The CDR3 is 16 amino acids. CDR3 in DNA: TGTGCCAGCAGCTTAGGTTGGGGGGAACACCAAGAGACCCAGTACTTC. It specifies CASSLGWGEHQETQYF.

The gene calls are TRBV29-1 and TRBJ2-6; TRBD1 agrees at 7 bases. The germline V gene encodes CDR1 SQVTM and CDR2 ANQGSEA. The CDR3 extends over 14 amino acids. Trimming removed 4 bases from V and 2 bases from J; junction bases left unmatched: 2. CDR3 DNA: TGCAGCGTTGGCGACAGGGCTGGGGCCAACGTCCTGACTTTC. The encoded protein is CSVGDRAGANVLTF. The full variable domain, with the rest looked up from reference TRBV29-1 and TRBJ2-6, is SAVISQKPSRDICQRGTSLTIQCQVDSQVTMMFWYRQQPGQSLTLIATANQGSEATYESGFVIDKFPISRPNLTFSTLTVSNMSPEDSSIYLCSVGDRAGANVLTFGAGSRLTVL.

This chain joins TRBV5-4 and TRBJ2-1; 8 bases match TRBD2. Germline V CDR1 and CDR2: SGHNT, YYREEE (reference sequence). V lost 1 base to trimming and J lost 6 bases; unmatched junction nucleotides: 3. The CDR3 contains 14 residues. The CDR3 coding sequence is TGTGCCAGCAGCTTGAAGCGGGGGCGCAATGAGCAGTTCTTC. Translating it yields CASSLKRGRNEQFF.

Here the CDR3 DNA reads TGTGCCACCAGCAGAGATCGGGAGACCCCGAACACTGAAGCTTTCTTT. Amino acid sequence: CATSRDRETPNTEAFF. The J gene is TRBJ1-1, the V gene TRBV15; D is ambiguous. V gave up 0 bases and J gave up 1 base, with 12 bases separating them. This CDR3 has 16 amino acids. The germline CDR1 and CDR2 sequences are LNHNV and YYDKDF (reference sequence).

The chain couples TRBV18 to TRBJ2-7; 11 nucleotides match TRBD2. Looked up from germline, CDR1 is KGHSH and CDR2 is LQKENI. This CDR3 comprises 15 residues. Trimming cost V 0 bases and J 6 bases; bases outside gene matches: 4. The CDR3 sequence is CASSPPLAGGAEQYF. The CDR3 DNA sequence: TGTGCCAGCTCACCACCGCTAGCGGGGGGCGCCGAGCAGTACTTC.

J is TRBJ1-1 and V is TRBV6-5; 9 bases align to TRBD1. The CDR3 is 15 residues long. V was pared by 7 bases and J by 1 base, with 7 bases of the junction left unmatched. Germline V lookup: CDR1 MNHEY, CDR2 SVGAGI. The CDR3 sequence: CASIPDRGSNTEAFF. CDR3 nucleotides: TGTGCCAGCATCCCGGACAGGGGATCGAACACTGAAGCTTTCTTT.

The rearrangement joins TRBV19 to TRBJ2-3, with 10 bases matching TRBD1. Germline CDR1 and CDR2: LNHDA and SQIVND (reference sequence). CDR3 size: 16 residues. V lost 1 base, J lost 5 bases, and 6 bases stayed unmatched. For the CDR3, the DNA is TGTGCCAGTAGTATAGGAAGGACAGGGGGAATAGATACGCAGTATTTT. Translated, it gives CASSIGRTGGIDTQYF. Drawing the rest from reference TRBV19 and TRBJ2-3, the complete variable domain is DGGITQSPKYLFRKEGQNVTLSCEQNLNHDAMYWYRQDPGQGLRLIYYSQIVNDFQKGDIAEGYSVSREKKESFPLTVTSAQKNPTAFYLCASSIGRTGGIDTQYFGPGTRLTVL.

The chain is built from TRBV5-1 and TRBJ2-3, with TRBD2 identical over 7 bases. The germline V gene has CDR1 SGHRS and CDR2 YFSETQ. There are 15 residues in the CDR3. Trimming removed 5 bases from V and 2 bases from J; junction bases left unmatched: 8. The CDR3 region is CASSFAGDPTDTQYF. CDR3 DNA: TGCGCCAGCAGTTTTGCGGGGGACCCCACAGATACGCAGTATTTT.

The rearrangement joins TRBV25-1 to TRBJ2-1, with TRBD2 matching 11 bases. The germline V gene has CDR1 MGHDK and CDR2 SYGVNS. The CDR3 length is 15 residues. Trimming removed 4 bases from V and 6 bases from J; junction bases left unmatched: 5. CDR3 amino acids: CASSASGGTINEQFF. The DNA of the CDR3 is TGTGCCAGCAGTGCTAGCGGGGGGACCATCAATGAGCAGTTCTTC. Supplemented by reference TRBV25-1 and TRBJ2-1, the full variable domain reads EADIYQTPRYLVIGTGKKITLECSQTMGHDKMYWYQQDPGMELHLIHYSYGVNSTEKGDLSSESTVSRIRTEHFPLTLESARPSHTSQYLCASSASGGTINEQFFGPGTRLTVL.

The DNA for the CDR3 is TGTGCCAGCAGCCCTCCAGGGGGAAGGTATGGCTACACCTTC. This gives the protein CASSPPGGRYGYTF. The chain links TRBV27 to TRBJ1-2; 7 bases fit TRBD1. V shed 6 bases and J 5 bases; nucleotides not matched to a gene: 9. This CDR3 has 14 residues. Germline assignment: CDR1 MNHEY and CDR2 SMNVEV (reference sequence).

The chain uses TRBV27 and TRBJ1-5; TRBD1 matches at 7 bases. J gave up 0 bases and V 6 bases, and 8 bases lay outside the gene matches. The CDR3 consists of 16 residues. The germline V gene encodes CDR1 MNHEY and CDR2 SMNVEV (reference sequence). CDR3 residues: CASSRQGGFSNQPQHF. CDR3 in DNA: TGTGCCAGCAGCCGACAGGGAGGATTTAGCAATCAGCCCCAGCATTTT.

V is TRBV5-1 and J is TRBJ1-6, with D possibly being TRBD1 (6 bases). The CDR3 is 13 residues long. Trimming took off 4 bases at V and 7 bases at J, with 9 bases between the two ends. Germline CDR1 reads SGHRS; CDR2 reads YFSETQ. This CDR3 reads CASSIDRNSPLHF. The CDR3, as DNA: TGCGCCAGCAGCATAGACAGGAATTCACCCCTCCACTTT.

The CDR3 here is CASSMDSVTDTQYF. The CDR3 DNA follows: TGTGCCAGCAGCATGGACAGTGTAACAGATACGCAGTATTTT. The chain has TRBV7-3 and TRBJ2-3, with TRBD1 as a possible D gene (6 bases). Trimming left V 5 bases short and J 3 bases short, with 12 bases between. The CDR3 is 14 amino acids. CDR1 and CDR2 from the germline V gene are SGHTA and FQGTGA.

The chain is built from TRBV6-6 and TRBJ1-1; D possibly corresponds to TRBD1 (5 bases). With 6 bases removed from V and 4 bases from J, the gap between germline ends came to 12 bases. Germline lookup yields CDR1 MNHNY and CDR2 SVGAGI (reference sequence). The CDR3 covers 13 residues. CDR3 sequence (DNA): TGTGCCAGCAGCTGGGGGGGTAGCACTGAAGCTTTCTTT. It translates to CASSWGGSTEAFF.

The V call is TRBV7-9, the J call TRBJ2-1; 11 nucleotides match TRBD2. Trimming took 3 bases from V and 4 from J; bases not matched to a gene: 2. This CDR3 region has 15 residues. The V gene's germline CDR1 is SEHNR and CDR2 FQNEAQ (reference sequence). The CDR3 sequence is CASSFSGGAYNEQFF. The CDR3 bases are TGTGCCAGCAGCTTTAGCGGGGGGGCTTACAATGAGCAGTTCTTC.

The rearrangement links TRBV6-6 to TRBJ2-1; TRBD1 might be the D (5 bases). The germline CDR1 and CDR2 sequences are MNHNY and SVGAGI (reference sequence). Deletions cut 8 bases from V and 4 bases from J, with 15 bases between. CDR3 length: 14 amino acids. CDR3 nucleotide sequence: TGTGCCAGCGTACGACAGCCCAAATACAATGAGCAGTTCTTC. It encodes CASVRQPKYNEQFF.

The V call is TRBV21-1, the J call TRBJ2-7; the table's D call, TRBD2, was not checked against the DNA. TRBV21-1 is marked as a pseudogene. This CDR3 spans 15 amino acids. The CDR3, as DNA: TGTGCCAGCAGCAAATGCGGGGGGCCTCCCTACGAGCAGTACTTC. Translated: CASSKCGGPPYEQYF.

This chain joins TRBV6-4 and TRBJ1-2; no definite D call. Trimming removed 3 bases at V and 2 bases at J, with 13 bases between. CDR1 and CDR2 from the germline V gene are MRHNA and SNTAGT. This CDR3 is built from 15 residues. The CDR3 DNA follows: TGTGCCAGCAGTGAGTCGGAGGCCGGGAACTATGGCTACACCTTC. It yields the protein CASSESEAGNYGYTF.

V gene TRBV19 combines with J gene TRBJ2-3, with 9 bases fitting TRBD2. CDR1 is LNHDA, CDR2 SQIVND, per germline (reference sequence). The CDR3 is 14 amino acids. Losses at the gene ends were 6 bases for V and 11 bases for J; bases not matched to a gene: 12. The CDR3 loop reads CASSRTERGVGQYF. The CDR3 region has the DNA TGTGCCAGTAGCCGAACCGAGCGGGGGGTAGGGCAGTATTTT.

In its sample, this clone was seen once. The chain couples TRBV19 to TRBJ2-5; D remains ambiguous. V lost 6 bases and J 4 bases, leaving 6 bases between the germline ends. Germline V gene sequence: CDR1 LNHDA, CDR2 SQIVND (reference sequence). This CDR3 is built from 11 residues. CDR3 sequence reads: CASRERETQYF. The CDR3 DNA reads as TGTGCCAGTAGAGAGAGAGAGACCCAGTACTTC.

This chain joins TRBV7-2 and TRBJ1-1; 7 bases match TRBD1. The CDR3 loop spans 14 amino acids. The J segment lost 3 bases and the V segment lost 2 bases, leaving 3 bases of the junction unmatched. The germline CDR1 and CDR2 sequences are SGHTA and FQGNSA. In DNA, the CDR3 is TGTGCCAGCAGCTTAAAGGGGGCCCACACTGAAGCTTTCTTT. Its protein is CASSLKGAHTEAFF.

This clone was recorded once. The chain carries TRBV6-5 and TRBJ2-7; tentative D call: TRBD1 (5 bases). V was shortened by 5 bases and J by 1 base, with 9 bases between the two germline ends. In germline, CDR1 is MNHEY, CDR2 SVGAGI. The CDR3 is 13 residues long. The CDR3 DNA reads TGTGCCAGCAGTCGTCAGGGTTCCTACGAGCAGTACTTC. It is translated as CASSRQGSYEQYF.

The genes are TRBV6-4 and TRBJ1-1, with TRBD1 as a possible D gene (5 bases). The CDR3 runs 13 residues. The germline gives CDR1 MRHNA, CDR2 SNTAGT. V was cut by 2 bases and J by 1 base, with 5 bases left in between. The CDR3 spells CASSDGANTEAFF. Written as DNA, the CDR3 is TGTGCCAGCAGTGACGGGGCGAACACTGAAGCTTTCTTT.

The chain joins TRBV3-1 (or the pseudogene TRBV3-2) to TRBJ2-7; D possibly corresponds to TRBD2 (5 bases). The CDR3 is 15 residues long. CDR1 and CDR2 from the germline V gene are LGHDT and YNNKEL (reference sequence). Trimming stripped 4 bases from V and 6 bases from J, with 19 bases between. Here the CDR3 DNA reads TGTGCCAGCAGCCGATTCCGGGATTCCGGCTCCGAGCAGTACTTC. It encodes CASSRFRDSGSEQYF.

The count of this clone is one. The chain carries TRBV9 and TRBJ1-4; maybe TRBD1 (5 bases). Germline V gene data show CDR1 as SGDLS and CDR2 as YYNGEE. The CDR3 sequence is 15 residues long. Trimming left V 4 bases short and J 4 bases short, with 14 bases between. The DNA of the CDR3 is TGTGCCAGCAGCCTCGGTGGGGGGAATAATGAAAAACTGTTTTTT. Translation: CASSLGGGNNEKLFF.

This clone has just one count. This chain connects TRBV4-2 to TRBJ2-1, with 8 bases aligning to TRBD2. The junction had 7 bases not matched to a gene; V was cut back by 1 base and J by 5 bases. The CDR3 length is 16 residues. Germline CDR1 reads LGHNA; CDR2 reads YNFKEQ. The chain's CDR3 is CASSQVSSGGNNEQFF. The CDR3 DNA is TGTGCCAGCAGCCAAGTCTCGAGCGGGGGAAACAATGAGCAGTTCTTC.

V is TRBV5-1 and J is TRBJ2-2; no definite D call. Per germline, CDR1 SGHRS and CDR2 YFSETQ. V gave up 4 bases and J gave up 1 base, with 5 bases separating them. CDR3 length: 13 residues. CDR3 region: CASSPENTGELFF. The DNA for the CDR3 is TGCGCCAGCAGCCCAGAGAACACCGGGGAGCTGTTTTTT.